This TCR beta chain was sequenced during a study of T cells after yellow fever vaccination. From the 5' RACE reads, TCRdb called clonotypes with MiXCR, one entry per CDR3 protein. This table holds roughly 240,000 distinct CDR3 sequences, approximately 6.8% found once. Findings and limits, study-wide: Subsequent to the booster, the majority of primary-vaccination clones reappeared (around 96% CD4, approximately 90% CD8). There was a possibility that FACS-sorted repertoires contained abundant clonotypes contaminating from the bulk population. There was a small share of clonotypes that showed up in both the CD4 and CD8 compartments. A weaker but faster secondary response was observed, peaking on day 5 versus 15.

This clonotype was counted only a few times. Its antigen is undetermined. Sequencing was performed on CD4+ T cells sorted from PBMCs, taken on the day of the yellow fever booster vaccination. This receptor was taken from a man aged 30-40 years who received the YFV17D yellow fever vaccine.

CDR3 region: CASSQGLAGRTGELFF. CDR3 nucleotide sequence: TGTGCCAGCAGCCAAGGACTAGCGGGAAGGACCGGGGAGCTGTTTTTT. This chain links TRBV5-6 with TRBJ2-2, with 12 nucleotides matching TRBD2. The CDR3 has 16 amino acids. CDR1 and CDR2 (germline): SGHDT, YYEEEE. V lost 4 bases to trimming and J lost 5 bases; unmatched junction nucleotides: 6.